Following are 3 T cell receptor beta chains from one sample sequenced in a study of T cells in Graves' hyperthyroidism and ophthalmopathy. RNA transcripts provided the source from which TCR beta CDR3 regions were amplified. HTBI primers were used for first-round RT-PCR of the TCR CDR3. TCRdb passed the multiplex PCR reads through MiXCR, listing each CDR3 protein once. The table records a few hundred thousand distinct CDR3 sequences, more than 12% of them present only once. The sequenced sample was blood. The receptor source for this set is a woman aged 30 to 39 with Graves' hyperthyroidism.

This clonotype appeared a few times. The CDR3 here is CSATWTGGQYF. The CDR3 bases are TGCAGTGCAACTTGGACGGGCGGGCAGTACTTC. This rearrangement joins TRBV20-1 to TRBJ2-7, with unresolved D. Germline V CDR1 and CDR2: DFQATT, SNEGSKA (reference sequence). V lost 6 bases, J lost 9 bases, and 15 bases lay in between. The CDR3 sequence is 11 residues long.

The CDR3 nucleotides are TGTGCCAGCAGTTTCGGGACAGGGTACAGTAAGAACACTGAAGCTTTCTTT. Its protein is CASSFGTGYSKNTEAFF. The rearrangement links TRBV7-9 to TRBJ1-1, with 9 bases matching TRBD1. Unmatched junction bases numbered 12, after V lost 6 bases and J lost 1 base. The CDR3 has 17 amino acids. CDR1 and CDR2 (germline): SEHNR, FQNEAQ (reference sequence). The full variable domain, completed using reference TRBV7-9 and TRBJ1-1, is DTGVSQNPRHKITKRGQNVTFRCDPISEHNRLYWYRQTLGQGPEFLTYFQNEAQLEKSRLLSDRFSAERPKGSFSTLEIQRTEQGDSAMYLCASSFGTGYSKNTEAFFGQGTRLTVV.

At least ten counts were recorded for this clonotype. The chain links TRBV20-1 to TRBJ1-1; D call uncertain. CDR3 length: 18 residues. Germline loops: CDR1 DFQATT, CDR2 SNEGSKA (reference sequence). V was clipped by 0 bases and J by 1 base, with 21 bases between them. The CDR3 loop reads CSARDFKILAPTNTEAFF. In DNA, the CDR3 is TGCAGTGCTAGAGATTTCAAAATACTAGCCCCTACGAACACTGAAGCTTTCTTT.